A selection of T cell receptor beta chains follows, all from one sample in a study of blood T cell repertoires in COVID-19. The method was immunoSEQ multiplex PCR; TCRdb's version includes in-frame clones alone and lacks a portion of them. The data show under 450,000 clones, approximately 90% seen once. Material: PBMCs or T cells enriched from blood (not recorded which). The receptors were sampled from a woman aged 40 to 55 who had been exposed to COVID-19. Both conserved end residues are part of each CDR3. Each record gives: V gene, clone size, D gene, J gene, CDR3 protein, CDR3 DNA. A D gene is named only where the DNA matches it firmly. Clone size is shown for a subset of rows, as once, few, many or a class of expanded clone.

v_call: TRBV5-1; clone_size: -; d_call: TRBD1; j_call: TRBJ1-3; cdr3_aa: CASSPLGTAGNTIYF; cdr3_nt: TGCGCCAGCAGCCCGCTTGGGACAGCTGGAAACACCATATATTTT
v_call: TRBV5-1; clone_size: -; d_call: TRBD1; j_call: TRBJ1-1; cdr3_aa: CASSFGTVSYTEAFF; cdr3_nt: TGCGCCAGCAGCTTTGGGACAGTATCCTACACTGAAGCTTTCTTT
v_call: TRBV12-3/TRBV12-4; clone_size: -; d_call: -; j_call: TRBJ1-1; cdr3_aa: CASSFGGPEAFF; cdr3_nt: TGTGCCAGCAGTTTTGGGGGCCCCGAAGCTTTCTTT
v_call: TRBV3-1/TRBV3-2; clone_size: -; d_call: -; j_call: TRBJ1-1; cdr3_aa: CASSQQGLIGLDTEAFF; cdr3_nt: TGTGCCAGCAGCCAACAGGGGCTGATCGGGCTTGACACTGAAGCTTTCTTT
v_call: TRBV6-2/TRBV6-3; clone_size: -; d_call: -; j_call: TRBJ2-7; cdr3_aa: CASSPSSSEQYF; cdr3_nt: TGTGCCAGCAGCCCATCATCGAGCGAGCAGTACTTC
v_call: TRBV7-6; clone_size: -; d_call: -; j_call: TRBJ2-7; cdr3_aa: CASSLGAGYSYEQYF; cdr3_nt: TGTGCCAGCAGCTTAGGGGCAGGATACTCCTACGAGCAGTACTTC
v_call: TRBV7-7; clone_size: -; d_call: -; j_call: TRBJ2-5; cdr3_aa: CASSAHSEASGETQYF; cdr3_nt: TGTGCTAGCAGCGCCCACAGCGAGGCATCGGGGGAGACCCAGTACTTC
v_call: TRBV9; clone_size: few; d_call: -; j_call: TRBJ1-3; cdr3_aa: CASSVVDSPISSGNTIYF; cdr3_nt: TGTGCCAGCAGCGTAGTGGACAGCCCGATAAGCTCTGGAAACACCATATATTTT
v_call: TRBV2; clone_size: -; d_call: -; j_call: TRBJ1-1; cdr3_aa: CASSREADTEAFF; cdr3_nt: TGTGCCAGCAGCCGGGAAGCTGACACTGAAGCTTTCTTT
v_call: TRBV7-6; clone_size: -; d_call: TRBD2; j_call: TRBJ2-2; cdr3_aa: CASSLEPPSPGTSGGAAGELFF; cdr3_nt: TGTGCCAGCAGCTTAGAGCCTCCCAGTCCCGGGACTAGCGGGGGGGCCGCCGGGGAGCTGTTTTTT
v_call: TRBV5-1; clone_size: -; d_call: -; j_call: TRBJ1-4; cdr3_aa: CASSLVFGEKLFF; cdr3_nt: TGCGCCAGCAGCTTGGTTTTTGGCGAAAAACTGTTTTTT
v_call: TRBV13; clone_size: -; d_call: -; j_call: TRBJ1-1; cdr3_aa: CASSLRVLPEAFF; cdr3_nt: TGTGCCAGCAGCCTCAGGGTCCTTCCTGAAGCTTTCTTT
v_call: TRBV10-2; clone_size: -; d_call: -; j_call: TRBJ1-3; cdr3_aa: CASRGPNSGNTIYF; cdr3_nt: TGCGCCAGCAGGGGCCCCAACTCTGGAAACACCATATATTTT
v_call: TRBV5-3; clone_size: -; d_call: TRBD2; j_call: TRBJ2-1; cdr3_aa: CARSNASGRGGNEQFF; cdr3_nt: TGTGCCAGAAGCAACGCTAGCGGGAGAGGGGGTAATGAGCAGTTCTTC
v_call: TRBV19; clone_size: -; d_call: TRBD1; j_call: TRBJ1-2; cdr3_aa: CASSIAGGLYGYTF; cdr3_nt: TGTGCCAGTAGTATCGCAGGGGGTCTCTATGGCTACACCTTC
v_call: TRBV4-1; clone_size: -; d_call: TRBD2; j_call: TRBJ2-3; cdr3_aa: CASSPLREGWADTQYF; cdr3_nt: TGCGCCAGCAGCCCCCTCCGGGAGGGCTGGGCAGATACGCAGTATTTT
v_call: TRBV5-1; clone_size: -; d_call: TRBD2; j_call: TRBJ2-2; cdr3_aa: CATGRRADGELFF; cdr3_nt: TGCGCCACCGGGAGGAGGGCGGACGGGGAGCTGTTTTTT
v_call: TRBV10-3; clone_size: few; d_call: TRBD1; j_call: TRBJ2-7; cdr3_aa: CAIRGDRGNVGRQYF; cdr3_nt: TGTGCCATCAGGGGAGACAGGGGAAATGTTGGGCGTCAGTACTTC